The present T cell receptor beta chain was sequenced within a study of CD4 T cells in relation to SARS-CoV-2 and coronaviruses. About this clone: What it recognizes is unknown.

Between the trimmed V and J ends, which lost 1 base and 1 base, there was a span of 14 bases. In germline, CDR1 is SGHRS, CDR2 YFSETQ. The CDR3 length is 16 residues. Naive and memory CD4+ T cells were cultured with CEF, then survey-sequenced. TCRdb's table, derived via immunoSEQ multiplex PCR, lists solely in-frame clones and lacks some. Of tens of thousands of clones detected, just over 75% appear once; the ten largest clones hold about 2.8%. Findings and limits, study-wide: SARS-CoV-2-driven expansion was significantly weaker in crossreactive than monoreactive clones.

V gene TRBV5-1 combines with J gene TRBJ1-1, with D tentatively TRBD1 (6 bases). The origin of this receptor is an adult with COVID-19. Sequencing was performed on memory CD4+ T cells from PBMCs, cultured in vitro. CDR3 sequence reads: CASSLWARGTNTEAFF. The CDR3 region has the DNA TGCGCCAGCAGCTTGTGGGCCAGGGGAACGAACACTGAAGCTTTCTTT.